The 16 T cell receptor beta chains below all came from one sample that was sequenced in a study of cytomegalovirus exposure and HLA in healthy donors. PCR amplification relied on 60 Vbeta primers (plus 13 Jbeta primers). Some clones are missing from TCRdb's copy, which holds only in-frame ones; the method was immunoSEQ multiplex PCR. The repertoire holds over 95,000 clones, with roughly 82% as singletons. The sequencing sample was made of PBMCs. The receptor source for this set is a man between 35 and 55 years old in good health and CMV-seropositive.

V usage is TRBV19 and J usage is TRBJ1-1, with 11 bases matching TRBD1. Trimming at V came to 6 bases and at J to 5 bases, leaving 14 bases not matched to a gene. The CDR3 length is 17 residues. Germline lookup yields CDR1 LNHDA and CDR2 SQIVND (reference sequence). CDR3 sequence (DNA): TGTGCCAGTAGACGAATACCGGGACAGGGGGGAAGGACTGAAGCTTTCTTT. This encodes CASRRIPGQGGRTEAFF.

This chain links TRBV11-2 with TRBJ1-2, with D perhaps matching TRBD1 (6 bases). Deletions cut 2 bases from V and 6 bases from J, with 10 bases between. The CDR3 extends over 13 amino acids. Per the germline V gene, CDR1 is SGHAT and CDR2 is FQNNGV. The CDR3 loop is CASSLFRGDGYTF. CDR3 nucleotide sequence: TGTGCCAGCAGCTTATTCAGGGGAGATGGCTACACCTTC.

The chain is built from TRBV10-3 and TRBJ2-7; 9 bases line up with TRBD1. V lost 0 bases and J lost 3; bases outside the gene matches: 6. The CDR3 consists of 16 residues. Germline-derived CDR1 and CDR2 are ENHRY and SYGVKD. DNA of the CDR3: TGTGCCATCAGTGAGTCAGGAGGACAGGGGATCTACGAGCAGTACTTC. Its translation is CAISESGGQGIYEQYF.

About this clone: The conserved closing phenylalanine or tryptophan is absent in this CDR3, likely reflecting a read error. The chain uses TRBV7-2 and TRBJ1-6; D gene unclear. CDR3 length: 14 residues. Germline V gives CDR1 SGHTA, CDR2 FQGNSA. V lost 5 bases, J lost 10 bases, and 15 bases lay in between. The CDR3 DNA follows: TGTGCCAGCAGCCCAACCCAGGTCAGGTCACCCCTCCACCTT. This gives the protein CASSPTQVRSPLHL.

The rearrangement links TRBV10-3 to TRBJ2-7; 7 bases align to TRBD1. The length of the CDR3 is 13 residues. CDR1 is ENHRY, CDR2 SYGVKD, per germline. The junction had 6 bases not matched to a gene; V was cut back by 5 bases and J by 5 bases. CDR3 sequence: CAISPSGTDEQYF. CDR3 DNA sequence: TGTGCCATCAGTCCCTCCGGGACAGACGAGCAGTACTTC.

The gene calls are TRBV7-9 and TRBJ2-3; 8 bases fit TRBD2. Germline-derived CDR1 and CDR2 are SEHNR and FQNEAQ (reference sequence). This CDR3 spans 16 amino acids. Trimming at V came to 7 bases and at J to 3 bases, leaving 12 bases not matched to a gene. The CDR3 is CASTSTGTSFTDTQYF. CDR3 coding DNA: TGTGCCAGCACCTCAACCGGGACTAGTTTTACAGATACGCAGTATTTT.

The chain employs TRBV10-3 and TRBJ2-2, with no clear D. The CDR3 spans 13 residues. V was cut by 3 bases and J by 4 bases, with 6 bases left in between. CDR1 is ENHRY and CDR2 is SYGVKD in the germline V gene. The DNA for the CDR3 is TGTGCCATCAGTGAACAGCTCACCGGGGAGCTGTTTTTT. Its protein product is CAISEQLTGELFF.

The CDR3 nucleotides are TGTGCCAGCAGCTTAGCCGTGGCCGAGACCCAGTACTTC. This translates into CASSLAVAETQYF. This chain uses TRBV7-9 with TRBJ2-5; D unresolved. There are 13 residues in the CDR3. V lost 0 bases and J 5 bases, leaving 7 bases between the germline ends. Germline values: CDR1 SEHNR, CDR2 FQNEAQ (reference sequence).

This chain links TRBV6-6 with TRBJ2-1, with 7 positions matching TRBD2. CDR1 is MNHNY and CDR2 is SVGAGI in the germline V gene (reference sequence). The length of the CDR3 is 15 residues. The V and J ends lost 2 bases and 5 bases, in that order; junction bases with no gene match: 6. The CDR3 sequence: CASSYRAGNDNEQFF. As DNA, the CDR3 is TGTGCCAGCAGTTACCGAGCGGGGAACGACAATGAGCAGTTCTTC.

This chain connects TRBV7-6 to TRBJ1-4; D remains unclear. V gave up 5 bases and J gave up 7 bases, with 8 bases separating them. Germline V CDR1 and CDR2: SGHVS, FNYEAQ. The CDR3 extends over 12 amino acids. Here the CDR3 DNA reads TGTGCCAGCAGCCAAGGCGGTGAAAAACTGTTTTTT. This encodes CASSQGGEKLFF.

J is TRBJ1-3 and V is TRBV6-6, with 7 bases matching TRBD1. Germline CDR1 and CDR2: MNHNY and SVGAGI (reference sequence). Germline trimming cut 4 bases from V and 0 bases from J; bases unmatched to any gene: 3. The CDR3 runs 15 residues. DNA of the CDR3: TGTGCCAGCAGTTCCGGGACAGCCTCTGGAAACACCATATATTTT. This codes for CASSSGTASGNTIYF.

This chain connects TRBV28 to TRBJ1-1; 9 nucleotides line up with TRBD1. V lost 5 bases to trimming and J lost 7 bases; unmatched junction nucleotides: 11. CDR1 is MDHEN, CDR2 SYDVKM, per germline. The CDR3 is 15 amino acids. The CDR3 is CASSPWTGVRLEAFF. The CDR3 coding sequence is TGTGCCAGCAGTCCGTGGACAGGGGTTCGACTTGAAGCTTTCTTT.

The chain links TRBV2 to TRBJ2-5; D perhaps matches TRBD1 (5 bases). The germline V and J ends were trimmed by 3 bases and 6 bases, with 11 bases remaining between them. The CDR3 sequence is 13 residues long. CDR1 is SNHLY, CDR2 FYNNEI, per germline. In DNA, the CDR3 is TGTGCCAGCAGTGAGGGCAGGGAAAAGACCCAGTACTTC. It specifies CASSEGREKTQYF.

The chain uses TRBV19 and TRBJ2-3; perhaps TRBD2 as D (5 bases). Germline assignment: CDR1 LNHDA and CDR2 SQIVND (reference sequence). The length of the CDR3 is 14 residues. Trimming removed 5 bases at V and 1 base at J, with 10 bases between. CDR3 residues: CASSLGLRTDTQYF. In DNA, the CDR3 is TGTGCCAGTAGTCTAGGACTCCGCACAGATACGCAGTATTTT.

The chain uses TRBV7-2 and TRBJ2-1; 11 positions agree with TRBD2. V dropped 3 bases and J dropped 8; count of bases not matched to a gene: 9. CDR3 length equals 16 residues. Germline assignment: CDR1 SGHTA and CDR2 FQGNSA. The CDR3 here is CASSFALSGGADEQFF. The CDR3 DNA sequence: TGTGCCAGCAGCTTTGCCCTTAGCGGGGGGGCCGATGAGCAGTTCTTC.

This rearrangement joins TRBV9 to TRBJ2-3; 9 nucleotides match TRBD1. The CDR3 is 19 residues long. With V trimmed by 7 bases and J by 5 bases, 23 bases remained unmatched. From germline, CDR1 is SGDLS and CDR2 YYNGEE. The DNA of the CDR3 is TGTGCCAGCTCTAACACCATGGGAACCCGGGACAGGGTAGGAGATACGCAGTATTTT. It yields the protein CASSNTMGTRDRVGDTQYF.